These T cell receptor beta chains were read from a single sample in a study of CD4 T cells in relation to SARS-CoV-2 and coronaviruses. Their antigens remain unidentified. Sequenced by immunoSEQ multiplex PCR; TCRdb stores in-frame clones only, minus some. The sample lists about 27,000 clones, 70% to 80% occurring once. Sequenced: CD4+ T cells from PBMCs, cultured in vitro. Receptor source: a human donor in good health. CDR3s include the opening cysteine and the closing phenylalanine or tryptophan. The D gene is left open where the match is weak. The size entry is marked missing in some rows and otherwise reads once, few, many or a size class.

v_gene	abundance	d_gene	j_gene	CDR3nt	CDR3aa
TRBV10-3	NA	NA	TRBJ1-3	TGTGCCATCAGTGCCCAGCCCGTCTCTGGAAACACCATATATTTT	CAISAQPVSGNTIYF
TRBV27	NA	NA	TRBJ2-2	TGTGCCAGCAGCCCGGGACTTCCTAACACCGGGGAGCTGTTTTTT	CASSPGLPNTGELFF
TRBV7-8	NA	NA	TRBJ2-3	TGTGCCAGCAGCTTCAGTAGCGGCCATAGCACAGATACGCAGTATTTT	CASSFSSGHSTDTQYF
TRBV9	NA	NA	TRBJ2-2	TGTGCCAGCAGCTCCAGGATCCTGGGGGAGAACACCGGGGAGCTGTTTTTT	CASSSRILGENTGELFF
TRBV19	few	TRBD1	TRBJ1-3	TGTGCCAGTAGTTCTGACAGGGTTTCGAACACCATATATTTT	CASSSDRVSNTIYF
TRBV5-4	NA	NA	TRBJ2-7	TGTGCCAGCAGCTTAAGGCAGGGCTCGACCTACGAGCAGTACTTC	CASSLRQGSTYEQYF
TRBV27	once	TRBD1	TRBJ2-7	TGTGCCAGCAGCAGACAGGGAGCCTACGAGCAGTACTTC	CASSRQGAYEQYF
TRBV9	NA	NA	TRBJ1-1	TGTGCCAGCAGCGTAGTCACAGGGTACACTGAAGCTTTCTTT	CASSVVTGYTEAFF
TRBV2	NA	TRBD1	TRBJ2-5	TGTGCCAGCAGCCTGACAGGGCGAGAGACCCAGTACTTC	CASSLTGRETQYF
TRBV6-2/TRBV6-3	NA	TRBD1	TRBJ1-1	TGTGCCAGCACCCCCCGGGCAGGGGGCCTCACTGAAGCTTTCTTT	CASTPRAGGLTEAFF
TRBV12-3/TRBV12-4	NA	NA	TRBJ1-3	TGTGCCAGCATCCAACTCTCTGGAAACACCATATATTTT	CASIQLSGNTIYF
TRBV14	NA	NA	TRBJ2-7	TGTGCCAGCAGCCAAGATCCACGAACTACAGGTTCTTTAAAGCAGTACTTC	CASSQDPRTTGSLKQYF
TRBV4-3	NA	NA	TRBJ2-7	TGCGCCAGCAGCCAAGAAAGTGGATCCTACGAGCAGTACTTC	CASSQESGSYEQYF
TRBV5-1	NA	NA	TRBJ2-1	TGCGCCAGCAGCTTGAGTTCCACCAACAATGAGCAGTTCTTC	CASSLSSTNNEQFF
TRBV4-3	once	NA	TRBJ1-5	TGCGCCAGCAGCCAAAGGAGTGACGGAAGGTATCAGCCCCAGCATTTT	CASSQRSDGRYQPQHF
TRBV5-1	NA	TRBD2	TRBJ2-5	TGCGCCAGCAGCTTGTATATGTGGCGGGGGGTCCAAGAGACCCAGTACTTC	CASSLYMWRGVQETQYF
TRBV9	NA	NA	TRBJ2-1	TGTGCCAGCAGCGTCGTGGGATCCGTGGGCGACAATGAGCAGTTCTTC	CASSVVGSVGDNEQFF
TRBV6-5	NA	NA	TRBJ1-5	TGTGCCAGTGGCGGACAGTACTTTAGCAATCAGCCCCAGCATTTT	CASGGQYFSNQPQHF
TRBV9	NA	TRBD2	TRBJ2-5	TGTGCCAGCAGCGCCGGACTAGCGGGAGAGAGAGAGACCCAGTACTTC	CASSAGLAGERETQYF
TRBV6-2/TRBV6-3	NA	TRBD1	TRBJ1-5	TGTGCCAGCAGTGAGGGCCGGACAGGAGATAGCAATCAGCCCCAGCATTTT	CASSEGRTGDSNQPQHF
TRBV12-5	NA	NA	TRBJ2-1	TGTGCTAGTGGTTTGGCCCCCCCCCGGGAGCAGTTCTTC	CASGLAPPREQFF
TRBV19	once	NA	TRBJ2-2	TGTGCCAGTAGTGGGGGCGCTTCGAACACCGGGGAGCTGTTTTTT	CASSGGASNTGELFF
TRBV18	NA	TRBD2	TRBJ2-1	TGTGCCAGCTCACCAAGCGGGGGAGGCAAAGGGCGAGACAATGAGCAGTTCTTC	CASSPSGGGKGRDNEQFF
TRBV5-1	NA	NA	TRBJ1-4	TGCGCCAGCAGCCCACAGGGCCCGGGCACTAATGAAAAACTGTTTTTT	CASSPQGPGTNEKLFF
TRBV6-2/TRBV6-3	NA	NA	TRBJ1-3	TGTGCCAGCAGTCGGGGACTGAACTCTGGAAACACCATATATTTT	CASSRGLNSGNTIYF
TRBV6-2/TRBV6-3	NA	NA	TRBJ2-5	TGTGCCAGCAGTTACGAGGCGGGCGGACTCCAAGAGACCCAGTACTTC	CASSYEAGGLQETQYF
TRBV28	NA	NA	TRBJ2-3	TGTGCCAGCAGCACGCCCGGCCGAGGGGGCACAGATACGCAGTATTTT	CASSTPGRGGTDTQYF
TRBV5-6	NA	NA	TRBJ1-1	TGTGCCAGCAGCATGACAGGTTGGGGCACTGAAGCTTTCTTT	CASSMTGWGTEAFF
TRBV27	NA	NA	TRBJ1-2	TGTGCCAGCAGTTTATCGTCGGGGAAATATGGCTACACCTTC	CASSLSSGKYGYTF
TRBV25-1	few	NA	TRBJ1-6	TGTGCCAGCAGTGAAAGTTGGGGGGTGGGAAATTCACCCCTCCACTTT	CASSESWGVGNSPLHF
TRBV18	once	NA	TRBJ1-4	TGTGCCAGCTCACCACGGAAAACCGAGGAAAAACTGTTTTTT	CASSPRKTEEKLFF
TRBV10-3	NA	NA	TRBJ1-1	TGTGCCATCAGCACAAGGGAGGGCACTGAAGCTTTCTTT	CAISTREGTEAFF
TRBV27	NA	TRBD1	TRBJ2-7	TGTGCCAGCAGTTGGCAGGGGGCAGGTTCCTACGAGCAGTACTTC	CASSWQGAGSYEQYF
TRBV28	NA	TRBD1	TRBJ1-6	TGTGCCAGCAGACTCGGACAGGTAGAGTCACCCCTCCACTTT	CASRLGQVESPLHF
TRBV5-4	NA	TRBD1	TRBJ2-4	TGTGCCAGCAGCCCCGGGACAGTGGGCAACATTCAGTACTTC	CASSPGTVGNIQYF
TRBV3-1/TRBV3-2	NA	NA	TRBJ2-7	TGTGCCAGCAGTGAGCATCTGGACGGTTCGGGCTACGAGCAGTACTTC	CASSEHLDGSGYEQYF
TRBV4-3	NA	NA	TRBJ1-1	TGCGCCAGCAGCCAAGGCGCAGGCCGCAACACTGAAGCTTTCTTT	CASSQGAGRNTEAFF
TRBV5-1	NA	NA	TRBJ2-2	TGCGCCAGCACCCAAAGGGGGGCGCAGGACACCGGGGAGCTGTTTTTT	CASTQRGAQDTGELFF
TRBV29-1	NA	TRBD1	TRBJ2-5	TGCAGCGTTGTTGGGGACAGAGCACTGTACTTC	CSVVGDRALYF
TRBV9	few	NA	TRBJ2-3	TGTGCCAGCAGCGTAGGACTAGAACTCACAGATACGCAGTATTTT	CASSVGLELTDTQYF
TRBV7-2	NA	NA	TRBJ1-6	TGTGCCAGCAGCTTAGACAGCTCCTATAATTCACCCCTCCACTTT	CASSLDSSYNSPLHF
TRBV14	NA	NA	TRBJ1-6	TGTGCCAGCAGCCAAGGATACAGGGATGGGGATTCACCCCTCCACTTT	CASSQGYRDGDSPLHF
TRBV9	NA	NA	TRBJ2-2	TGTGCCAGCAGCGTTACCGGGCTAGTGACCGGGGAGCTGTTTTTT	CASSVTGLVTGELFF
TRBV5-1	NA	NA	TRBJ2-1	TGCGCCAGCAGCTTGACTGGATTAAGGGACAATGAGCAGTTCTTC	CASSLTGLRDNEQFF
TRBV6-1	NA	NA	TRBJ2-6	TGTGCCAGCAGCCCAGGAGGGGCCAACGTCCTGACTTTC	CASSPGGANVLTF
TRBV9	NA	NA	TRBJ2-7	TGTGCCAGCAGCCTCACGGGAGCGACCTCCACCTACGAGCAGTACTTC	CASSLTGATSTYEQYF
TRBV7-9	NA	NA	TRBJ2-1	TGTGCCAGCAGCCGCGGGGCCCCAAATGAGCAGTTCTTC	CASSRGAPNEQFF
TRBV5-1	NA	TRBD2	TRBJ2-7	TGCGCCAGCAGCTTGGACGGGACTAGCGGGGATGAGCAGTACTTC	CASSLDGTSGDEQYF
TRBV7-3	NA	NA	TRBJ2-6	TGTGCCAGCAGCCCTCGGAGGGAAGGGTCTGGGGCCAACGTCCTGACTTTC	CASSPRREGSGANVLTF
TRBV6-5	once	NA	TRBJ1-1	TGTGCCAGCAGGCACGGGGGGGATACTGAAGCTTTCTTT	CASRHGGDTEAFF
TRBV5-1	NA	TRBD1	TRBJ1-4	TGCGCCAGCAGCCAGGGGACAGTGGATGAAAAACTGTTTTTT	CASSQGTVDEKLFF
TRBV21-1	NA	NA	TRBJ2-5	TGTGCCAGCAGATTAGGGGGGACGGAGGAGACCCAGTACTTC	CASRLGGTEETQYF
TRBV9	NA	NA	TRBJ2-5	TGTGCCAGCAGCGACGTCGTAGGGACCCAGTACTTC	CASSDVVGTQYF